The next 10 T cell receptor beta chains were all read from a single sample in a study of post-analysis software for immune sequencing data. Findings and limits, study-wide: There were five or six TRBV segments more frequent in patients than controls, and TRBV5-6, TRBV5-1 and TRBV20-1 were among them.

TCR beta cDNA libraries had unique molecular identifiers. TCRdb re-derived calls from the PCR reads in MiXCR, one entry per CDR3 protein. The sample holds hundreds of thousands of distinct CDR3 sequences, more than 50% seen once. These receptors are not linked to any known antigen. The sample consisted of blood. Receptors were obtained from a girl aged 2 to 10 with multiple sclerosis.

This clonotype was detected only once. The chain joins TRBV12-3 or TRBV12-4 to TRBJ2-3, with D perhaps TRBD2 (6 bases). Trimming removed 2 bases from V and 9 bases from J, with 12 bases in between. The CDR3 extends over 13 amino acids. Here the CDR3 DNA reads TGTGCCAGCAGTTTAAGGGCGGGGCCGACGCAGTATTTT. This translates into CASSLRAGPTQYF.

The chain uses TRBV5-1 and TRBJ2-3; 14 bases line up with TRBD2. CDR1 is SGHRS, CDR2 YFSETQ, per germline. The CDR3 is 16 residues long. Trimming removed 3 bases from V and 5 bases from J; junction bases left unmatched: 5. The DNA for the CDR3 is TGCGCCAGCAGCTCGGTAGGGACTAGCGGGAGAGATACGCAGTATTTT. Translated, it gives CASSSVGTSGRDTQYF.

This chain joins TRBV28 and TRBJ2-5; 7 bases are a match to TRBD1. V was pared by 6 bases and J by 9 bases, with 7 bases of the junction left unmatched. Germline V lookup: CDR1 MDHEN, CDR2 SYDVKM. CDR3 length equals 12 residues. The CDR3, as DNA: TGTGCCAGCAGGTCCAACCAGGGGGCCCAGTACTTC. Translated: CASRSNQGAQYF.

V is TRBV2 and J is TRBJ2-4, with a weak D call TRBD2 (5 bases). This CDR3 has 16 amino acids. V was trimmed by 3 bases and J by 0 bases, leaving 12 bases between them. Germline CDR1 reads SNHLY; CDR2 reads FYNNEI. For the CDR3, the DNA is TGTGCCAGCAGTGACGAGGGTTCACTAGCCAAAAACATTCAGTACTTC. Translated, it gives CASSDEGSLAKNIQYF.

The chain employs TRBV11-2 and TRBJ1-5; 8 bases align to TRBD1. This CDR3 has 17 amino acids. CDR1 is SGHAT and CDR2 is FQNNGV in the germline V gene. J lost 5 bases, V lost 7 bases, and 16 bases had no gene match. For the CDR3, the DNA is TGTGCCAGCACCCTGGTGTTGGCAGGGGGCGAGGATCAGCCCCAGCATTTT. Translation gives CASTLVLAGGEDQPQHF. The full variable domain, rest sourced from reference TRBV11-2 and TRBJ1-5, is EAGVAQSPRYKIIEKRQSVAFWCNPISGHATLYWYQQILGQGPKLLIQFQNNGVVDDSQLPKDRFSAERLKGVDSTLKIQPAKLEDSAVYLCASTLVLAGGEDQPQHFGDGTRLSIL.

This clonotype was detected a few times. The CDR3 DNA reads as TGTGCCAGCAGTTACACAGGGGGCGCAGATACGCAGTATTTT. It is translated as CASSYTGGADTQYF. V gene TRBV6-2 or TRBV6-3 combines with J gene TRBJ2-3; TRBD1 matches at 9 bases. Trimming cost V 2 bases and J 4 bases; bases outside gene matches: 1. The germline gives CDR1 MNHEY, CDR2 SVGEGT. The CDR3 length is 14 residues.

This chain joins TRBV7-9 and TRBJ2-2; 9 bases fit TRBD2. Trimming cost V 1 base and J 7 bases; bases outside gene matches: 1. Germline V gene lookup returns CDR1 SEHNR and CDR2 FQNEAQ (reference sequence). The CDR3 spans 14 residues. CDR3 residues: CASSLGAGGGELFF. The CDR3, as DNA: TGTGCCAGCAGCTTAGGAGCGGGAGGCGGGGAGCTGTTTTTT.

This clonotype was found a few times. For the CDR3, the DNA is TGTGCCACCAGCACTGACAGGGGGACTTATGGCTACACCTTC. Protein: CATSTDRGTYGYTF. The chain links TRBV15 to TRBJ1-2; 9 nucleotides align to TRBD1. Germline loops: CDR1 LNHNV, CDR2 YYDKDF (reference sequence). V trimming: 4 bases; J trimming: 5 bases; junction bases outside the gene matches: 5. The CDR3 runs 14 residues.

The DNA for the CDR3 is TGTGCCAGCAGCTCAGCAGCGGGACGCACCTACGAGCAGTACTTC. Its protein is CASSSAAGRTYEQYF. V gene TRBV11-2 combines with J gene TRBJ2-7, with 7 bases fitting TRBD2. V dropped 4 bases and J dropped 2; count of bases not matched to a gene: 8. CDR1 is SGHAT, CDR2 FQNNGV, per germline. The CDR3 is 15 amino acids.

The chain recombines TRBV11-2 with TRBJ2-1, with 12 bases identical to TRBD2. CDR1 SGHAT and CDR2 FQNNGV come from the germline V gene. This CDR3 region has 17 residues. With 2 bases clipped from V and 2 bases from J, the junction kept 4 bases outside the gene matches. CDR3 amino acids: CASSLPGTSGPYNEQFF. CDR3 coding DNA: TGTGCCAGCAGCTTACCCGGGACTAGCGGGCCCTACAATGAGCAGTTCTTC.